This entry concerns a single T cell receptor beta chain. TCRdb re-called the reads through MiXCR, storing one row per CDR3 protein. Of around 300,000 distinct CDR3 sequences detected, under 30% appear once; the ten largest clones hold 11% to 15%. The sample comes from a study of T cell repertoires in cytomegalovirus infection. About the research overall: CMV infection together with matching HLA type was indicated by public TCR beta signatures.

This CDR3 contains 13 residues. Germline V CDR1 and CDR2: MDHEN, SYDVKM. V lost 8 bases to trimming and J lost 5 bases, with 13 bases between them. The sequence came from a human donor in good health (CMV status not recorded). Some clones in this sample may be carry-over from other donors' samples. The rearrangement joins TRBV28 to TRBJ1-5; D remains unclear. Sequenced material: PBMCs. The CDR3 here is CASSSDRYQPQHF. CDR3 DNA: TGTGCCAGCTCGTCGGACCGCTATCAGCCCCAGCATTTT.